Sequencing of this TCR beta chain was carried out in a study of early T cells in non-severe SARS-CoV-2 infection. In its sample, this clonotype was seen many times. Trimming cost V 7 bases and J 3 bases, with 16 bases left between them. Germline V gene lookup returns CDR1 DFQATT and CDR2 SNEGSKA (reference sequence). The CDR3 is 14 residues long. Researchers attached unique molecular identifiers to individual cDNA molecules. TCRdb analysed the 5' RACE reads with MiXCR anew, one entry per CDR3 protein. The sample has some 87,000 distinct CDR3 sequences; roughly an eighth are singletons. This chain connects TRBV20-1 to TRBJ2-4; D is perhaps TRBD1 (5 bases). Sequenced: whole blood. The TCR comes from an adult who was a healthcare worker with PCR-confirmed SARS-CoV-2 infection or an uninfected control (not recorded which). The CDR3 DNA is TGCAGTGGCCAGACAGACGATTTCAAAAACATTCAGTACTTC. Protein product: CSGQTDDFKNIQYF.